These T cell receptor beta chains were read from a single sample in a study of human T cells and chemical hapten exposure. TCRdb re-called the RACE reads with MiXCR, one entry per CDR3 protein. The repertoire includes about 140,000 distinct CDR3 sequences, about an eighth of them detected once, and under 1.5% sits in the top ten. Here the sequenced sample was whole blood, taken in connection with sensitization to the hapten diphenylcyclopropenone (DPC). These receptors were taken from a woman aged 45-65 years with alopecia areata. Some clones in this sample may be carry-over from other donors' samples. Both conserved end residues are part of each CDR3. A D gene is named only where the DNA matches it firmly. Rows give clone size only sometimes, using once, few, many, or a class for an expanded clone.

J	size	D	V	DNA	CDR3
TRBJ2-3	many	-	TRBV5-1	TGCGCCAGCAAGCAGGGGCCCACTAGCACAGATACGCAGTATTTT	CASKQGPTSTDTQYF
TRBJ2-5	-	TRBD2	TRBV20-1	TGCAGTGCCGGACTAGCGGGAGTAGGTGGAGAGACCCAGTACTTC	CSAGLAGVGGETQYF
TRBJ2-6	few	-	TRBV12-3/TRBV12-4	TGTGCCAGCAGTAGGGTCACAGCCTCTGGGGCCAACGTCCTGACTTTC	CASSRVTASGANVLTF
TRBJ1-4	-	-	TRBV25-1	TGTGCCAGCAGTCTTGGGGGCCTGAAGGCAAAACTGTTTTTT	CASSLGGLKAKLFF
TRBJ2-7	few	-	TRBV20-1	TGCAGTGCACGTGGACAAAGCTCCTACGAGCAGTACTTC	CSARGQSSYEQYF
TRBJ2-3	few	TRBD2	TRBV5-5	TGTGCCAGCAGCTTGGAGACAGCGGGAGTCAGCACAGATACGCAGTATTTT	CASSLETAGVSTDTQYF
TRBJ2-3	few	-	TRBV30	TGTGCCTGGAGTGTAGGGAGCAGCACAGATACGCAGTATTTT	CAWSVGSSTDTQYF
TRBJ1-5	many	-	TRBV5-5	TGTGCCAGCAGCCGGGAGGTAGCAAGTCAGCCCCAGCATTTT	CASSREVASQPQHF
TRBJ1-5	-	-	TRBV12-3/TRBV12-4	TGTGCCAGCAGCCCTGACAGACTTAGCAATCAGCCCCAGCATTTT	CASSPDRLSNQPQHF
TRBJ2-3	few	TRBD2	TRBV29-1	TGCAGCGCGCTGCCTCTAGCGGGAGGGCCGGGTACGCAGTATTTT	CSALPLAGGPGTQYF
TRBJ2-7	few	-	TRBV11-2	TGTGCCAGCAGCGCCCAATACTACGAGCAGTACTTC	CASSAQYYEQYF
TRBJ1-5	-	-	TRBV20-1	TGCAGTGCCCCGAGTCGACAGCAGCCCCAGCATTTT	CSAPSRQQPQHF
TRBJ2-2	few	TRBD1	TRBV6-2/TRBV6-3	TGTGCCAGCAGTTACTTGAGACAGGGGCCCGGGGAGCTGTTTTTT	CASSYLRQGPGELFF
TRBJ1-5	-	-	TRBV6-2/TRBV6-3	TGTGCCAGCAGTCGTCTAGTGAGGGGTCAGCCCCAGCATTTT	CASSRLVRGQPQHF
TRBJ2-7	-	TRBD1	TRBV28	TGTGCCAGCAGTTTAGCCTCGACAGGGGCCTGGGGGGAGCAGTACTTC	CASSLASTGAWGEQYF
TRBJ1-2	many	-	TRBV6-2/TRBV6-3	TGTGCCAGCAGAGAACAGAACTATGGCTACACCTTC	CASREQNYGYTF
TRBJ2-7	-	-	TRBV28	TGTGCCAGCAGTCCTCTGAGGGGTGATCTTTCCGAGCAGTACTTC	CASSPLRGDLSEQYF
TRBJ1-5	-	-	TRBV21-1	TGTGCCAGCAGCAAACTCGAACCGGGCCATAGTCATCAGCCCCAGCATTTT	CASSKLEPGHSHQPQHF
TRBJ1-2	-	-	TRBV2	TGTGCCAGCAGAGAGGACAGCCCCTATGGCTACACCTTC	CASREDSPYGYTF
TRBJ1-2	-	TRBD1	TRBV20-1	TGCAGTGCTAGAGCCTCCTCCGGGACAGGGTTTACCTTC	CSARASSGTGFTF
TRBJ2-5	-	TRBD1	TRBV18	TGTGCCAGCTCGCACGACAGGGACGAGACCCAGTACTTC	CASSHDRDETQYF
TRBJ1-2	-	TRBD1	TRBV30	TGTGCCGGGACGAGGACAGGGCAGGGCTACACCTTC	CAGTRTGQGYTF
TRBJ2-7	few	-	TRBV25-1	TGTGCCAGCAGTGTATTGGAGGGGGGGTACGAGCAGTACTTC	CASSVLEGGYEQYF
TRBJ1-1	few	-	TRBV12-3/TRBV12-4	TGTGCCAGCAGCTACACAGAGAACACTGAAGCTTTCTTT	CASSYTENTEAFF
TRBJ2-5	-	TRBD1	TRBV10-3	TGTGCCATCAGTGAGTCCGCCTGGACAGGGGAAGAGACCCAGTACTTC	CAISESAWTGEETQYF
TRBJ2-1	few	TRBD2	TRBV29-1	TGCAGCGCCACTAGCGGGATAAGGGTTGAGCAGTTCTTC	CSATSGIRVEQFF
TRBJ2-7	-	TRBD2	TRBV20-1	TGCAGTGCACTGACTAGCGGGAGTATGGAGCAGTACTTC	CSALTSGSMEQYF
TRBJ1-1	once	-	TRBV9	TGTGCCAGCAATTTCGGGGAGGAGAACACTGAAGCTTTCTTT	CASNFGEENTEAFF
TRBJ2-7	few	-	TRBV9	TGTGCCAGCAGCGTAGAGGGGGACCGTTCCTACGAGCAGTACTTC	CASSVEGDRSYEQYF
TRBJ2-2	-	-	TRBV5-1	TGCGCCAGCAGCTTGACCCCCGGGATCGGGGAGCTGTTTTTT	CASSLTPGIGELFF
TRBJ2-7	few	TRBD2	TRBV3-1	TGTGCCAGCAGCCCTAATAGGGGACTAGCGATATCCTACGAGCAGTACTTC	CASSPNRGLAISYEQYF
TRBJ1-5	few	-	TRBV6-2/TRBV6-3	TGTGCCAGCAGTCTCACGACCCCTAGAGCGCCCCAGCATTTT	CASSLTTPRAPQHF
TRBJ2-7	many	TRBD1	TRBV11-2	TGTGCCAGCAGCCCCGGGACAGGGGAAAACGAGCAGTACTTC	CASSPGTGENEQYF
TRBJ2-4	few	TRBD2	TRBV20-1	TGCAGTGCTAGAGATCATGGGGAGGGGTACATTCAGTACTTC	CSARDHGEGYIQYF
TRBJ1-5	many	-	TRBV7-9	TGTGCCAGCAGCCTAGGGTCAGGGCCTGAACAGCCCCAGCATTTT	CASSLGSGPEQPQHF
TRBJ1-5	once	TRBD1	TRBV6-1	TGTGCCAGCAGTGTGACAGGGAATAGCAATCAGCCCCAGCATTTT	CASSVTGNSNQPQHF
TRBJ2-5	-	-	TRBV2	TGTGCCAGCAGTGAGGATCTTCAAGAGACCCAGTACTTC	CASSEDLQETQYF
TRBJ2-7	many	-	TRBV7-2	TGTGCCAGCAGCACGGCCGGAGCTGGCGAGCAGTACTTC	CASSTAGAGEQYF
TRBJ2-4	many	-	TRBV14	TGTGCCAGCAATCTCAGGACCCCGTCAGGCATTCAGTACTTC	CASNLRTPSGIQYF
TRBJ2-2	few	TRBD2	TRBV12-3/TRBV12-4	TGTGCCAGCAGTGCCACTGGGGGGGCGAACACCGGGGAGCTGTTTTTT	CASSATGGANTGELFF
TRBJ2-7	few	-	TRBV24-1	TGTGCCACCAGTGATGGCCCAAGGGGGGAGCAGTACTTC	CATSDGPRGEQYF
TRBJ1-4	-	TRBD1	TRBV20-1	TGCAGTGCTAGCGTGGGACAGGGTTACGAAAAACTGTTTTTT	CSASVGQGYEKLFF
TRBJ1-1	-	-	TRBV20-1	TGCAGTGCTATGAACAGCTACATGAACACTGAAGCTTTCTTT	CSAMNSYMNTEAFF
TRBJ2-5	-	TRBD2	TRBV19	TGTGCCAGTAGTGCACTAGCGGGTGTAGAAGAGACCCAGTACTTC	CASSALAGVEETQYF
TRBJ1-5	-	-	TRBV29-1	TGCAGCGTCCGGGACGGCAATCAGCCCCAGCATTTT	CSVRDGNQPQHF
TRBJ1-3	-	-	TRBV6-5	TGTGCCAGCTTCGAGAGAGGGCCCTCTGGAAACACCATATATTTT	CASFERGPSGNTIYF
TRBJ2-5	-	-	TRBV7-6	TGTGCCAGCAGCGAACCGGGACAAAGGACCCAGTACTTC	CASSEPGQRTQYF
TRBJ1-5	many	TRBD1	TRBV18	TGTGCCAGCTCACCATCCGGACAGGGGGCCTTACAGCCCCAGCATTTT	CASSPSGQGALQPQHF
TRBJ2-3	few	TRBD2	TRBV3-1	TGTGCCAGCAGCTACTGGACTAGCGGGAGAAAAGATACGCAGTATTTT	CASSYWTSGRKDTQYF
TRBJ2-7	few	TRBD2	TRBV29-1	TGCAGCGTTCAGATGCTAGCGGGAGGAGTCTACGAGCAGTACTTC	CSVQMLAGGVYEQYF
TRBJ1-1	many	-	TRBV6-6	TGTGCCAGCAGTTTCGCCGGGACGACTGCCGACACTGAAGCTTTCTTT	CASSFAGTTADTEAFF
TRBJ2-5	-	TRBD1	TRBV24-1	TGTGCCACCAGTGTCGGGACAGCCCCAGGGACCCAGTACTTC	CATSVGTAPGTQYF
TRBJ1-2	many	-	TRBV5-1	TGCGCCAGCAGCGAAGGACAGCCCTTAGCTAACTATGGCTACACCTTC	CASSEGQPLANYGYTF
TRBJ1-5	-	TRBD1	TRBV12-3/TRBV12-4	TGTGCCAGCGCCTTCTCGGCAGGACAGGGGGTTTTGAATCAGCCCCAGCATTTT	CASAFSAGQGVLNQPQHF
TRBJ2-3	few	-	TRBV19	TGTGCCAGTAGTAGAGGGGTGCAGGTCACAGATACGCAGTATTTT	CASSRGVQVTDTQYF
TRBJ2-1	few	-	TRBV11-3	TGTGCCAGCAGTGGCCGGGATTTCAATGAGCAGTTCTTC	CASSGRDFNEQFF
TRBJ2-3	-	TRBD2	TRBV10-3	TGTGCCATCAGTGAGTCAACTAGCGCCACCACAGATACGCAGTATTTT	CAISESTSATTDTQYF
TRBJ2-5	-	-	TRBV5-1	TGCGCCAGCGGGGAAGACCAAGAGACCCAGTACTTC	CASGEDQETQYF
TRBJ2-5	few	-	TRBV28	TGTGCCAGCAGTTTAAGCCCCTTCAAGGAGACCCAGTACTTC	CASSLSPFKETQYF